The T cell receptor beta chain under discussion was sequenced for a study of T-cell memory formation after mild COVID-19. In TCRdb, the 5' RACE reads were re-called with MiXCR into one record per CDR3 protein. The sample has approximately 390,000 distinct CDR3 sequences, roughly 15% seen once. This clonotype turned up a few times. The V gene's germline CDR1 is MNHEY and CDR2 SVGAGI. V dropped 7 bases and J dropped 7 bases, with 13 bases sitting between them. This CDR3 is built from 12 residues. The chain combines TRBV6-5 with TRBJ1-2; D remains unclear. The material sequenced was PBMCs or a T cell subset sorted from them (not recorded which). This TCR derives from a man younger than 35 who had mild COVID-19 (a few samples of this study predate the infection). Cell type and time point are not known. The DNA of the CDR3 is TGTGCCAGCAACACCCTCAGAGGTGGCTACACCTTC. The encoded protein is CASNTLRGGYTF.